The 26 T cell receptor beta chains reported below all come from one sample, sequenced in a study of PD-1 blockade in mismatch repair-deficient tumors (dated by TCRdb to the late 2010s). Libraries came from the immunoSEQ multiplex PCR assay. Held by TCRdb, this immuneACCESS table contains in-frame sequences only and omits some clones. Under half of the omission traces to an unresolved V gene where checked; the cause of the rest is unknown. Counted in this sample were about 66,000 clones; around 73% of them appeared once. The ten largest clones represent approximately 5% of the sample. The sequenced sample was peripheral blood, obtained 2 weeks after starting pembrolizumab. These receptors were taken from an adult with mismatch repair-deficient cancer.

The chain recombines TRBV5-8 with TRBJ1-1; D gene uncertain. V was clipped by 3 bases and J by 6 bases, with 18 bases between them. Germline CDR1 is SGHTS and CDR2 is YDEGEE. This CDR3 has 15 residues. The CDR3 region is CASSSPQGRRAEAFF. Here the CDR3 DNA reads TGTGCCAGCAGCTCTCCTCAAGGGCGGAGGGCTGAAGCTTTCTTT.

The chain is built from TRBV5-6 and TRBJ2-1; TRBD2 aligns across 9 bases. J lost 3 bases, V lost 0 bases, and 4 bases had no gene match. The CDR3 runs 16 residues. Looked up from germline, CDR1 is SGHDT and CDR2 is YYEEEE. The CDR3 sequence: CASSLEGLAVYNEQFF. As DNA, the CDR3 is TGTGCCAGCAGCTTGGAGGGACTAGCTGTCTACAATGAGCAGTTCTTC.

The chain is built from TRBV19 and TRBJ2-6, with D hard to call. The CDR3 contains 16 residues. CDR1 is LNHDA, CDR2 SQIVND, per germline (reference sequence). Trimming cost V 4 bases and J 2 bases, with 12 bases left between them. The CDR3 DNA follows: TGTGCCAGTAGTACACCCTTCGGCGCTGGGGCCAACGTCCTGACTTTC. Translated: CASSTPFGAGANVLTF.

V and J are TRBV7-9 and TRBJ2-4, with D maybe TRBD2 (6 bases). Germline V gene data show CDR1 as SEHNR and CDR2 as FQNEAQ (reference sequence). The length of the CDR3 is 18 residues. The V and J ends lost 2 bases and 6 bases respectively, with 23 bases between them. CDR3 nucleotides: TGTGCCAGCAGCTTACGGGAGACGGAGAGTGGGTTTGGAAACATTCAGTACTTC. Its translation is CASSLRETESGFGNIQYF. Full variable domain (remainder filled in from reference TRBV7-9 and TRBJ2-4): DTGVSQNPRHKITKRGQNVTFRCDPISEHNRLYWYRQTLGQGPEFLTYFQNEAQLEKSRLLSDRFSAERPKGSFSTLEIQRTEQGDSAMYLCASSLRETESGFGNIQYFGAGTRLSVL.

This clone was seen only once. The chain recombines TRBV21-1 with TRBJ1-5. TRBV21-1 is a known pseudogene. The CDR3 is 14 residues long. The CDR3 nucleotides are TGTGCCAGCAGCGGAGGATCGAGCAATCAGCCCCAGCATTTT. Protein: CASSGGSSNQPQHF.

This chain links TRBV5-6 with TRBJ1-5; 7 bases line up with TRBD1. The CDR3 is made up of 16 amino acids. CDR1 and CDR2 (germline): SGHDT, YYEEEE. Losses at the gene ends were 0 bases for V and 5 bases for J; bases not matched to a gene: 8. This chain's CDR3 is CASSLGPGTADQPQHF. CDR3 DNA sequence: TGTGCCAGCAGCTTGGGACCGGGGACAGCGGATCAGCCCCAGCATTTT.

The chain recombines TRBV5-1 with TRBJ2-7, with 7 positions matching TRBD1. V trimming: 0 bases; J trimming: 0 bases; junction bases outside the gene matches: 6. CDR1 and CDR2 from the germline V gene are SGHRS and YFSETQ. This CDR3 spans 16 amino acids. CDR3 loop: CASSLVQGPSSYEQYF. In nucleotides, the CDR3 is TGCGCCAGCAGCTTGGTACAGGGGCCCTCCTCCTACGAGCAGTACTTC.

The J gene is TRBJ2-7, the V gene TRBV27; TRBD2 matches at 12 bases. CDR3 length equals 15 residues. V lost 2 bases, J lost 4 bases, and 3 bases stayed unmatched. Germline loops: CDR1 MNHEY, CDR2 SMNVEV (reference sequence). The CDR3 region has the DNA TGTGCCAGCAGTTTAAAGACTAGCGGGAGTTACGAGCAGTACTTC. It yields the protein CASSLKTSGSYEQYF.

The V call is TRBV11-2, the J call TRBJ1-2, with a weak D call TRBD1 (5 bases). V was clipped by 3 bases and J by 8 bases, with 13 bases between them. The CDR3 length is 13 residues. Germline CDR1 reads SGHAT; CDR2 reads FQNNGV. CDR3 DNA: TGTGCCAGCAGCTTTCCGGGGGTTGGAGGCTACACCTTC. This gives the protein CASSFPGVGGYTF.

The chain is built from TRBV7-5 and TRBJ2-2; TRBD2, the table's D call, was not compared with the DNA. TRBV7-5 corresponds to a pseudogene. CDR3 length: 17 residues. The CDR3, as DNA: TGTGCCAGAAGCTTAGAAAATAGCGCGACGAACACCGGGGAGCTGTTTTTT. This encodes CARSLENSATNTGELFF.

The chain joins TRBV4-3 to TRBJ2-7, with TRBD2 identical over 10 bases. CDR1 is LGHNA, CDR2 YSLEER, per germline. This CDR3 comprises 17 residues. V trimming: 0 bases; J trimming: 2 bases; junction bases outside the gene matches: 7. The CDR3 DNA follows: TGCGCCAGCAGCCAAGATCTCGCTAGCGGGGGCACCTACGAGCAGTACTTC. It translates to CASSQDLASGGTYEQYF.

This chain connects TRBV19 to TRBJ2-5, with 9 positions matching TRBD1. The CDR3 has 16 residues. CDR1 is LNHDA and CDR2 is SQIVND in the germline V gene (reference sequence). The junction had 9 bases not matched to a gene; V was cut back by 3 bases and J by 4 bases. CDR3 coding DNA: TGTGCCAGTAGTATTGGGACAGGGCAGTTCGGAGAGACCCAGTACTTC. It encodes CASSIGTGQFGETQYF.

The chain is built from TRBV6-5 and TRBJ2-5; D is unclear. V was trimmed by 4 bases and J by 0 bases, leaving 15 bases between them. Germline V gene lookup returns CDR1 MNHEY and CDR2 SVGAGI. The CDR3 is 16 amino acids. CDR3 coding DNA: TGTGCCAGCAGTTCTAATACCGGGCTAGACCAAGAGACCCAGTACTTC. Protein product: CASSSNTGLDQETQYF.

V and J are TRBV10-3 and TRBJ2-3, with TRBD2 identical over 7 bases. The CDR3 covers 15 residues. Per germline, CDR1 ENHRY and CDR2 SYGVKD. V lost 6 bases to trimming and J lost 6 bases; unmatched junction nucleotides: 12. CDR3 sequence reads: CAIRRPTSSGDTQYF. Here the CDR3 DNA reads TGTGCCATCAGACGCCCGACTAGCAGCGGGGATACGCAGTATTTT.

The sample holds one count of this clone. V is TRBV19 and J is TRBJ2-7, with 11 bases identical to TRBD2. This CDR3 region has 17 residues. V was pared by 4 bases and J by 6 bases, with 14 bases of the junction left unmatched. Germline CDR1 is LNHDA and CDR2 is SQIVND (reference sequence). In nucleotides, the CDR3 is TGTGCCAGTAGTACTCAACACCTAGCGGGAGGTCCTATCGAGCAGTACTTC. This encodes CASSTQHLAGGPIEQYF.

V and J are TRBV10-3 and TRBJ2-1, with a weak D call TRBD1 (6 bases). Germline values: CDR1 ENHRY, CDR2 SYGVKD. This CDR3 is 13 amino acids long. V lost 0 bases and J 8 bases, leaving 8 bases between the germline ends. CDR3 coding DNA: TGTGCCATCAGTGAGTCGGGGGCACATGAGCAGTTCTTC. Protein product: CAISESGAHEQFF.

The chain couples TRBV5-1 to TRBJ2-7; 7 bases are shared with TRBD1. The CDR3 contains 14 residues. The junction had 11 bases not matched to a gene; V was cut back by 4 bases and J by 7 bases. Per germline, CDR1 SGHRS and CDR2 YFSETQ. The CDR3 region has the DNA TGCGCCAGCAGCCCGGACAGGAGAGACCGGGAGCAGTACTTC. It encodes CASSPDRRDREQYF.

The CDR3 region has the DNA TGTGCCAGCAGTGCAGGGGCCAACTATGGCTACACCTTC. It translates to CASSAGANYGYTF. This chain uses TRBV6-4 with TRBJ1-2, with TRBD1 as a possible D gene (6 bases). This CDR3 region has 13 residues. Germline-derived CDR1 and CDR2 are MRHNA and SNTAGT. V was shortened by 4 bases and J by 2 bases, with 8 bases between the two germline ends.

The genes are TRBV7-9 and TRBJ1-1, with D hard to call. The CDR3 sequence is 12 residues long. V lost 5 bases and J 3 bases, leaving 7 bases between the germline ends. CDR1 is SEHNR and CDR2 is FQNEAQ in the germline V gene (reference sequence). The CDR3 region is CASSPRDTEAFF. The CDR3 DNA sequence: TGTGCCAGCAGCCCTCGGGACACTGAAGCTTTCTTT.

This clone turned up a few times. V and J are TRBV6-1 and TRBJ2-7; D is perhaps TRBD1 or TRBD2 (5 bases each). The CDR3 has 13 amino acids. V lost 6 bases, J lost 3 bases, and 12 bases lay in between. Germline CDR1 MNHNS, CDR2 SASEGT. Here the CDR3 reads CASSRDRIYEQYF. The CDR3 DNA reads TGTGCCAGCAGCCGGGACCGAATCTACGAGCAGTACTTC.

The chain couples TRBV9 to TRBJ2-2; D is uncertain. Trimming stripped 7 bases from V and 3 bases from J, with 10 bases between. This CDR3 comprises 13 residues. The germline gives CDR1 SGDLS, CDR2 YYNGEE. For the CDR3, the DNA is TGTGCCAGCGGCCGAACAGACACCGGGGAGCTGTTTTTT. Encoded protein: CASGRTDTGELFF.

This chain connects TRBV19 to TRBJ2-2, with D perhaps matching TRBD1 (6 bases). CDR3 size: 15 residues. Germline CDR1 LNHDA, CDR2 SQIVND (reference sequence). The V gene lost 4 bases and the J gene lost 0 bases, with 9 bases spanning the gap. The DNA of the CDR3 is TGTGCCAGTAGTACACAGGGTTCGAACACCGGGGAGCTGTTTTTT. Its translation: CASSTQGSNTGELFF.

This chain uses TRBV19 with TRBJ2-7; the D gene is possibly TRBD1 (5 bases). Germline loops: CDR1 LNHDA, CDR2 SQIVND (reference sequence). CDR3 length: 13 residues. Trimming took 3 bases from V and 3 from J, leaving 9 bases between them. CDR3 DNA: TGTGCCAGTAGTATCGACAGTTTCTACGAGCAGTACTTC. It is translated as CASSIDSFYEQYF.

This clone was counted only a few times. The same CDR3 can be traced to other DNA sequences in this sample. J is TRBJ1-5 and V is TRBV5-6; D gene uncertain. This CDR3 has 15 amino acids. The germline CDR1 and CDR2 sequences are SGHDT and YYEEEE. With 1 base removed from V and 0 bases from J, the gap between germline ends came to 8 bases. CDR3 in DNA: TGTGCCAGCAGCTTGATGGGTTATAGCAATCAGCCCCAGCATTTT. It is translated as CASSLMGYSNQPQHF.

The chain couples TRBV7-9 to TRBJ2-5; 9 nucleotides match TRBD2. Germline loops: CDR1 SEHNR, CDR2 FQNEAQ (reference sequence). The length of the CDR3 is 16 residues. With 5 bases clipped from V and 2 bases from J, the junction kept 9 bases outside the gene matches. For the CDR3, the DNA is TGTGCCAGCAGCCCATTAGCGGGAGAGGTTCAAGAGACCCAGTACTTC. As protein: CASSPLAGEVQETQYF.

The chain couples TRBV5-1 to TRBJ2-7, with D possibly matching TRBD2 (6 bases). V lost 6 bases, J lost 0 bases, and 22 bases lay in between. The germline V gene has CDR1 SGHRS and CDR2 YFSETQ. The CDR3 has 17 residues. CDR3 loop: CASKEGQAATHSYEQYF. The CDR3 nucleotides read TGCGCCAGCAAGGAGGGCCAGGCCGCGACGCACTCCTACGAGCAGTACTTC.